The rows below give T cell receptor beta chains drawn from one sample of a study of CD8 T cells in ankylosing spondylitis. MiXCR, run by TCRdb on the 5' RACE reads, gives a single entry per CDR3 protein. The sample lists about 330,000 distinct CDR3 sequences, roughly 8% seen once, with 13% to 15% in the top ten. The specimen sequenced was blood, either unsorted or a sorted T cell fraction (not recorded which). The receptors come from a male donor with ankylosing spondylitis. CDR3s include the opening cysteine and the closing phenylalanine or tryptophan. A D gene is named only where the DNA matches it firmly. The listing skips clone size in some rows; elsewhere it reads once, few, many or a size class.

cdr3_aa cdr3_nt j_call v_call clone_size d_call
CASNLGTGGMNTGELFF TGCGCCAGCAACCTCGGGACAGGGGGCATGAACACCGGGGAGCTGTTTTTT TRBJ2-2 TRBV5-1 NA TRBD1
CASGTGEVHEQYF TGTGCCAGTGGGACAGGGGAGGTCCACGAGCAGTACTTC TRBJ2-7 TRBV3-1 few TRBD1
CASSSGTYNEQFF TGTGCCAGCAGCTCGGGGACCTACAATGAGCAGTTCTTC TRBJ2-1 TRBV7-2 many NA
CASSPPDSRGNIQYF TGTGCCAGCTCACCACCTGATTCTCGGGGGAACATTCAGTACTTC TRBJ2-4 TRBV18 many NA
CASSPNFNSPLHF TGTGCCAGCTCACCGAATTTCAATTCACCCCTCCACTTT TRBJ1-6 TRBV18 few NA
CASSFPFRTEAFF TGTGCCAGCAGTTTTCCATTCCGAACTGAAGCTTTCTTT TRBJ1-1 TRBV28 many NA
CSVERVREGSGEAFF TGCAGCGTTGAAAGGGTACGTGAAGGGTCGGGTGAAGCTTTCTTT TRBJ1-1 TRBV29-1 NA NA
CASSRGQGFLGGIQYF TGTGCCAGCAGCCGGGGACAGGGGTTCCTCGGCGGCATTCAGTACTTC TRBJ2-4 TRBV5-6 NA TRBD1
CASRWTGLSNQPQHF TGTGCCAGCAGATGGACAGGGCTTAGCAATCAGCCCCAGCATTTT TRBJ1-5 TRBV28 many TRBD1
CASSVTELANTGELFF TGTGCCAGCAGCGTAACAGAGCTCGCGAACACCGGGGAGCTGTTTTTT TRBJ2-2 TRBV9 few NA
CASSEVGLATTYNEQFF TGTGCCAGCAGTGAAGTGGGACTAGCGACTACCTACAATGAGCAGTTCTTC TRBJ2-1 TRBV25-1 few TRBD2
CASTRQIYEQYF TGTGCCAGCACGAGACAGATCTACGAGCAGTACTTC TRBJ2-7 TRBV6-1 many NA
CASSQAGLVNNEQFF TGCGCCAGCAGCCAAGCCGGGCTAGTTAACAATGAGCAGTTCTTC TRBJ2-1 TRBV4-1 few NA
CASSPLGGPGNTIYF TGTGCCAGCAGTCCCCTTGGGGGGCCTGGAAACACCATATATTTT TRBJ1-3 TRBV12-3/TRBV12-4 few NA
CAWSRDLSLNTEAFF TGTGCCTGGAGCAGGGACTTGTCCTTGAACACTGAAGCTTTCTTT TRBJ1-1 TRBV30 few NA
CATSRDGRTSDTQYF TGTGCCACCAGCAGAGATGGTCGGACCTCAGATACGCAGTATTTT TRBJ2-3 TRBV15 NA NA
CASSTLAGATYEQYF TGCGCCAGCAGCACATTAGCGGGAGCAACGTACGAGCAGTACTTC TRBJ2-7 TRBV5-1 NA TRBD2
CSARTDTSGKETQYF TGCAGTGCTAGGACGGATACTAGCGGGAAAGAGACCCAGTACTTC TRBJ2-5 TRBV20-1 NA TRBD2
CASSTPGQEATGELFF TGTGCCAGCAGTACCCCGGGACAGGAAGCTACCGGGGAGCTGTTTTTT TRBJ2-2 TRBV6-1 many TRBD1
CASGISGLGELFF TGTGCCAGCGGTATCTCCGGGTTGGGGGAGCTGTTTTTT TRBJ2-2 TRBV6-2/TRBV6-3 NA NA
CASSQDQVAPHNEQFF TGCGCCAGCAGCCAAGATCAGGTGGCACCACACAATGAGCAGTTCTTC TRBJ2-1 TRBV4-3 many NA
CASSFWAPGNEQFF TGTGCCAGCAGCTTTTGGGCCCCCGGCAATGAGCAGTTCTTC TRBJ2-1 TRBV5-6 once NA
CASSLIRRQKSGNTIYF TGTGCCAGCAGCCTAATACGCCGACAAAAGTCTGGAAACACCATATATTTT TRBJ1-3 TRBV4-2 NA NA
CASGLVLGGADEKLFF TGTGCTAGTGGTTTGGTACTGGGGGGCGCCGATGAAAAACTGTTTTTT TRBJ1-4 TRBV12-5 few NA
CSVATSPGTEAFF TGCAGCGTTGCGACCTCACCGGGGACTGAAGCTTTCTTT TRBJ1-1 TRBV29-1 NA NA
CASTQGANNSPLHF TGTGCCAGCACGCAGGGGGCTAATAATTCACCCCTCCACTTT TRBJ1-6 TRBV2 few TRBD1
CASSGELATLIFGGQYF TGTGCCAGCAGCGGGGAACTAGCGACCTTGATCTTTGGGGGGCAGTATTTT TRBJ2-3 TRBV5-5 NA TRBD2
CASSTRDRGNQPQHF TGTGCCAGCAGTACCCGGGACAGGGGCAATCAGCCCCAGCATTTT TRBJ1-5 TRBV2 NA TRBD1
CASSLITTDTQYF TGTGCCAGCAGCTTAATCACCACAGATACGCAGTATTTT TRBJ2-3 TRBV7-2 few NA
CASSARLAASTDTQYF TGTGCCAGCAGCGCCCGACTAGCGGCTAGCACAGATACGCAGTATTTT TRBJ2-3 TRBV9 many TRBD2
CASSYDYRDTGELFF TGTGCCAGCAGTTACGACTACAGGGACACCGGGGAGCTGTTTTTT TRBJ2-2 TRBV6-2/TRBV6-3 NA NA
CATSRDGREAYEQYF TGTGCCACCAGCAGAGATGGCAGGGAAGCGTACGAGCAGTACTTC TRBJ2-7 TRBV15 NA NA
CASSRGQGSQPQHF TGCGCCAGCAGCCGGGGACAGGGCAGCCAGCCCCAGCATTTT TRBJ1-5 TRBV4-1 few TRBD1
CASSPFGGRGAYNEQFF TGTGCCAGCTCACCTTTCGGGGGACGGGGAGCTTACAATGAGCAGTTCTTC TRBJ2-1 TRBV18 NA NA
CASSLGDFSNQPQHF TGTGCCAGCAGCCTCGGGGATTTCAGCAATCAGCCCCAGCATTTT TRBJ1-5 TRBV7-9 NA NA
CSASRGNEQYF TGCAGTGCTAGCCGGGGGAACGAGCAGTACTTC TRBJ2-7 TRBV20-1 many NA
CASSQEAWQVPKGYTF TGTGCCAGCAGCCAAGAAGCGTGGCAGGTCCCAAAGGGCTACACCTTC TRBJ1-2 TRBV3-1 NA NA
CASRQAGLYEQYF TGTGCCAGCAGACAAGCGGGCCTTTACGAGCAGTACTTC TRBJ2-7 TRBV12-3/TRBV12-4 few NA
CASSLSRLGELFF TGTGCCAGCAGCTTATCCCGGCTCGGGGAGCTGTTTTTT TRBJ2-2 TRBV11-3 NA NA
CASSLAGFGEQYF TGTGCCAGCAGCTTAGCAGGCTTTGGCGAGCAGTACTTC TRBJ2-7 TRBV7-2 few NA
CASSPRTGGNTEAFF TGTGCCAGCAGTCCCCGGACAGGAGGGAACACTGAAGCTTTCTTT TRBJ1-1 TRBV6-1 many TRBD1
CASSPPVGQGNNYGYTF TGTGCCAGCTCACCACCGGTGGGACAGGGGAACAACTATGGCTACACCTTC TRBJ1-2 TRBV18 many TRBD1
CASSDRLTEQFF TGTGCCAGCAGTGATAGACTAACTGAGCAGTTCTTC TRBJ2-1 TRBV12-3/TRBV12-4 NA NA
CASSLLGTGAYEQYF TGTGCCAGCAGTTTATTGGGGACAGGGGCCTACGAGCAGTACTTC TRBJ2-7 TRBV27 many TRBD1
CASTPPGLAGGGDTQYF TGTGCCAGCACCCCCCCCGGGCTAGCGGGAGGAGGAGATACGCAGTATTTT TRBJ2-3 TRBV6-2/TRBV6-3 few TRBD2
CASSLAGTGGKEQFF TGTGCCAGCAGCTTAGCCGGGACAGGGGGCAAAGAGCAGTTCTTC TRBJ2-1 TRBV7-9 NA TRBD1
CASSLDRAGDTDTQYF TGCGCCAGCAGCTTGGACAGGGCAGGAGACACAGATACGCAGTATTTT TRBJ2-3 TRBV28 many TRBD1
CATSRMDGSLWSYNEQFF TGTGCCACCAGCAGAATGGACGGCAGCCTATGGTCCTACAATGAGCAGTTCTTC TRBJ2-1 TRBV15 many NA
CASSPGTEAFF TGTGCCAGCAGTCCAGGTACTGAAGCTTTCTTT TRBJ1-1 TRBV12-3/TRBV12-4 many NA
CASSLAFSGQGFGYTF TGTGCCAGCAGCTTAGCGTTCTCGGGACAGGGGTTTGGCTACACCTTC TRBJ1-2 TRBV7-8 few TRBD1
CASSPETTGTYGYTF TGCGCCAGCAGCCCCGAGACCACTGGAACCTATGGCTACACCTTC TRBJ1-2 TRBV4-3 few NA
CASSRIYTYETAFYNEQFF TGTGCCAGCAGCCGAATTTATACGTACGAGACGGCCTTCTACAATGAGCAGTTCTTC TRBJ2-1 TRBV11-1 NA NA
CASSWGGLAGGNEQFF TGTGCCAGCAGCTGGGGGGGGCTAGCGGGAGGAAATGAGCAGTTCTTC TRBJ2-1 TRBV5-6 many TRBD2
CASSLEPGDYGYTF TGTGCCAGCAGCTTAGAGCCGGGCGACTATGGCTACACCTTC TRBJ1-2 TRBV7-2 few NA
CSVEVAEGRVREQFF TGCAGCGTTGAAGTAGCTGAGGGGAGAGTTCGTGAGCAGTTCTTC TRBJ2-1 TRBV29-1 many NA
CASSLMGEGQYF TGCGCCAGCAGCTTGATGGGGGAAGGGCAGTACTTC TRBJ2-7 TRBV5-1 few NA
CASSETWDSPLHF TGTGCCAGCAGCGAAACCTGGGATTCACCCCTCCACTTT TRBJ1-6 TRBV7-2 few NA